A selection of T cell receptor beta chains follows, all from one sample in a study of blood T cell repertoires in COVID-19. The assay was immunoSEQ multiplex PCR, and TCRdb's table has in-frame clones only and misses some. The sample contains 180,000 or so clones, approximately 83% of which appear only once. Input material: PBMCs or T cells enriched from blood (not recorded which). The receptors originated from a woman aged 60-75 years who had recovered from COVID-19. CDR3s include the opening cysteine and the closing phenylalanine or tryptophan.

CDR3aa	v_gene	len	j_gene
CASSLGGSMDYGYTF	TRBV3-1/TRBV3-2	15	TRBJ1-2
CASSPRQAGNEKLFF	TRBV18	15	TRBJ1-4
CASRGGQGAYEQYF	TRBV2	14	TRBJ2-7
CASAASRTSGINEQFF	TRBV6-4	16	TRBJ2-1
CASSQDREADTQYF	TRBV6-5	14	TRBJ2-3
CSVEGILGTSDYNEQFF	TRBV29-1	17	TRBJ2-1
CASSEGYTQYF	TRBV28	11	TRBJ2-3
CASSLGGTGSTGELFF	TRBV13	16	TRBJ2-2
CASSFLSGGLYQETQYF	TRBV27	17	TRBJ2-5
CASTDGVWPQHF	TRBV19	12	TRBJ1-5
CASSLGGRETQYF	TRBV28	13	TRBJ2-5
CASSLLGATYEQYF	TRBV7-2	14	TRBJ2-7
CASHLLPVAGRGGELFF	TRBV2	17	TRBJ2-2
CASSPGQPGNTIYF	TRBV7-9	14	TRBJ1-3
CASSYLRAGELFF	TRBV6-5	13	TRBJ2-2
CASRSSRDSYEQYF	TRBV5-4	14	TRBJ2-7
CASSPDRDMPQHF	TRBV11-2	13	TRBJ1-5
CASSQGTGNTGELFF	TRBV3-1/TRBV3-2	15	TRBJ2-2
CASRQISTDTQYF	TRBV19	13	TRBJ2-3
CASSWLFGGDTQYF	TRBV19	14	TRBJ2-3
CASSLDPSTGELFF	TRBV5-1	14	TRBJ2-2
CASSSGQSSNQPQHF	TRBV5-8	15	TRBJ1-5
CASSSRDTDNSPLHF	TRBV3-1/TRBV3-2	15	TRBJ1-6